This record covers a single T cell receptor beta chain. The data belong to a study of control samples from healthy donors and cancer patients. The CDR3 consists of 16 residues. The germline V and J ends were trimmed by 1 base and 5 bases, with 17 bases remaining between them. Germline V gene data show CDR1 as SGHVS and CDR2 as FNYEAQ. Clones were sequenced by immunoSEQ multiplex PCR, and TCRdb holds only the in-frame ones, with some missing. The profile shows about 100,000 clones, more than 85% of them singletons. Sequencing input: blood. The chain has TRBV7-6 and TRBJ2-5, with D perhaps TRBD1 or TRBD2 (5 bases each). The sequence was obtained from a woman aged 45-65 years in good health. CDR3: CASSLGLGARGETQYF. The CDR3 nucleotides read TGTGCCAGCAGCTTAGGACTCGGGGCCCGAGGGGAGACCCAGTACTTC.